This T cell receptor beta chain stems from a study of Ad26.COV2.S vaccination and SARS-CoV-2 variants. Study-level information: The COV1001 Ad26.COV2.S trial arm included the donor.

This sample's treatment: approximately 18 received Ad26.COV2.S at low or high dose, single or two shots; about 5 received placebo; per-sample allocation not given. Vaccine and placebo recipients were sampled on day 63 after the first injection. This adult donor, from Boston, was 18-55 years old. Profiled with immunoSEQ multiplex PCR; TCRdb holds only in-frame clones, not every one. This table has 330,000 or so clones, under 90% appearing once. This clone has just one count. Antigen specificity is unknown. Looked up from germline, CDR1 is KGHSH and CDR2 is LQKENI. Losses at the gene ends were 6 bases for V and 0 bases for J; bases not matched to a gene: 16. The CDR3 sequence is 19 residues long. Overall study findings and caveats: Total T cell responses may have been underestimated by the TCR breadth and depth analyses. Vaccinees reportedly had broad spike-specific CD8+ and CD4+ T cell responses.

The receptor was derived from a person between 18 and 60 years old who received the Ad26.COV2.S COVID-19 vaccine or a placebo. The rearrangement links TRBV18 to TRBJ2-3, with 9 bases that match TRBD2. The input for sequencing was peripheral blood, taken in a trial of Ad26.COV2.S vaccine versus placebo. The CDR3 loop is CASSREGLISGGSTDTQYF. CDR3 coding DNA: TGTGCCAGCTCCCGCGAGGGACTTATTAGCGGGGGAAGCACAGATACGCAGTATTTT.